These 32 T cell receptor beta chains came from one sample sequenced in a study of OX40 agonist ivuxolimab in advanced cancers. The data were produced by immunoSEQ multiplex PCR, yet TCRdb's version contains in-frame clones alone and is incomplete. The profile shows approximately 60,000 clones, approximately 92% of them singletons. Sequenced here: CD4+ or CD8+ T cells sorted from blood, sampled in a trial of the OX40 agonist ivuxolimab. These TCRs come from an adult with an advanced solid tumor such as melanoma, head and neck, liver or kidney cancer.

The chain links TRBV10-3 to TRBJ1-6, with no clear D. The CDR3 sequence is 19 residues long. Trimming took 1 base from V and 7 from J, leaving 23 bases between them. Germline assignment: CDR1 ENHRY and CDR2 SYGVKD. The chain's CDR3 is CAISELEERVYPQNSPLHF. CDR3 in DNA: TGTGCCATCAGTGAGTTGGAGGAAAGGGTCTACCCCCAGAATTCACCCCTCCACTTT.

The chain couples TRBV19 to TRBJ1-1; maybe TRBD1 (5 bases). The CDR3 has 10 residues. The germline V gene has CDR1 LNHDA and CDR2 SQIVND (reference sequence). Trimming removed 9 bases from V and 9 bases from J, with 11 bases in between. In DNA form, the CDR3 reads TGTGCCAGCCAGACAGAAAAAGCTTTCTTT. Its protein product is CASQTEKAFF.

The J gene is TRBJ2-1, the V gene TRBV10-3; D remains ambiguous. V lost 5 bases, J lost 0 bases, and 8 bases lay in between. Germline V gene data show CDR1 as ENHRY and CDR2 as SYGVKD. The length of the CDR3 is 14 residues. CDR3 region: CAISSPSSYNEQFF. For the CDR3, the DNA is TGTGCCATCAGTAGCCCTAGCTCCTACAATGAGCAGTTCTTC.

This sequence joins TRBV7-6 and TRBJ2-2; the match to TRBD1 covers 7 bases. The CDR3 loop spans 17 amino acids. With 2 bases clipped from V and 3 bases from J, the junction kept 9 bases outside the gene matches. CDR1 is SGHVS and CDR2 is FNYEAQ in the germline V gene. The CDR3 DNA follows: TGTGCCAGCAGCTTACCAATCAGGGGGTCGGACACCGGGGAGCTGTTTTTT. Its translation: CASSLPIRGSDTGELFF.

The chain employs TRBV2 and TRBJ2-1; D ambiguous. Between the trimmed V and J ends, which lost 6 bases and 1 base, there was a span of 4 bases. The CDR3 runs 12 residues. Per germline, CDR1 SNHLY and CDR2 FYNNEI. The DNA for the CDR3 is TGTGCCAGCAGGGGTTCCTACAATGAGCAGTTCTTC. It yields the protein CASRGSYNEQFF.

The chain couples TRBV27 to TRBJ2-1; 8 bases fit TRBD2. From germline, CDR1 is MNHEY and CDR2 SMNVEV (reference sequence). J was trimmed by 0 bases and V by 6 bases; bases with no gene match: 7. This CDR3 comprises 16 residues. The CDR3 here is CASRDSSGLSYNEQFF. CDR3 nucleotides: TGTGCCAGCAGGGATTCTAGCGGGCTCTCCTACAATGAGCAGTTCTTC.

This chain links TRBV5-1 with TRBJ2-7; D is possibly TRBD2 (6 bases). The CDR3 is 13 amino acids. Trimming stripped 5 bases from V and 2 bases from J, with 11 bases between. The germline V gene encodes CDR1 SGHRS and CDR2 YFSETQ. CDR3 DNA sequence: TGCGCCAGCAGGAAGGAGGGAACCTACGAGCAGTACTTC. Residues: CASRKEGTYEQYF.

This rearrangement joins TRBV27 to TRBJ1-2; 11 nucleotides match TRBD1. Germline CDR1 reads MNHEY; CDR2 reads SMNVEV (reference sequence). V shed 7 bases, J shed 8 bases, and the junction held 6 bases outside the gene matches. The CDR3 runs 13 residues. The CDR3 loop is CASIGQGAVGYTF. The CDR3 nucleotides are TGTGCCAGCATTGGACAGGGGGCCGTCGGCTACACCTTC.

The chain links TRBV7-7 to TRBJ2-1, with 10 nucleotides matching TRBD2. Germline V gives CDR1 SSHAT, CDR2 FNYEAQ (reference sequence). V shed 6 bases, J shed 6 bases, and the junction held 8 bases outside the gene matches. The CDR3 sequence is 15 residues long. CDR3 loop: CASSLSSGGLNEQFF. The CDR3 DNA reads TGTGCCAGCAGTCTCTCTAGCGGGGGCCTCAATGAGCAGTTCTTC.

The V call is TRBV29-1, the J call TRBJ1-1; D is ambiguous. The V end was cut by 4 bases, the J end by 6 bases, with 12 bases between. The germline V gene encodes CDR1 SQVTM and CDR2 ANQGSEA. The CDR3 consists of 12 residues. The CDR3 sequence is CSVVLRVSEAFF. Here the CDR3 DNA reads TGCAGCGTTGTTTTAAGGGTTTCTGAAGCTTTCTTT.

The chain recombines TRBV11-1 with TRBJ2-7; TRBD1 or TRBD2 may be the D gene (5 bases each). The CDR3 is made up of 14 amino acids. Germline V lookup: CDR1 SGHAT, CDR2 FQDESV (reference sequence). V lost 6 bases to trimming and J lost 2 bases, with 14 bases between them. In DNA, the CDR3 is TGTGCCAGCAGGGGGGAAGCAGGGCCCTACGAGCAGTACTTC. Encoded protein: CASRGEAGPYEQYF.

The CDR3 is CASSPRLAGENEQYF. For the CDR3, the DNA is TGTGCCAGCAGCCCTCGACTAGCGGGAGAGAACGAGCAGTACTTC. The rearrangement uses TRBV9 and TRBJ2-7; 12 nucleotides line up with TRBD2. This CDR3 is built from 15 residues. The germline V gene has CDR1 SGDLS and CDR2 YYNGEE. V shed 4 bases and J 5 bases; nucleotides not matched to a gene: 7.

This chain uses TRBV27 with TRBJ2-1; D might be TRBD2 (5 bases). V was pared by 2 bases and J by 2 bases, with 13 bases between. The CDR3 extends over 16 amino acids. The germline gives CDR1 MNHEY, CDR2 SMNVEV (reference sequence). The DNA of the CDR3 is TGTGCCAGCAGTTTAATCGGGCGGGCCACCTACAATGAGCAGTTCTTC. It specifies CASSLIGRATYNEQFF.

This chain links TRBV28 with TRBJ1-2; TRBD1 is a possible D gene (6 bases). The ends were cut back, 1 base at V and 7 bases at J, with 16 bases in the middle. The germline V gene has CDR1 MDHEN and CDR2 SYDVKM. This CDR3 is 15 amino acids long. As DNA, the CDR3 is TGTGCCAGCAGTTTATTCCCAGGGGAAGAACGTGGCTACACCTTC. Its protein is CASSLFPGEERGYTF.

This sequence joins TRBV12-2 and TRBJ1-2; the tabulated D call, TRBD1, remains unverified against the DNA. TRBV12-2 is tagged as a pseudogene. This CDR3 region has 14 residues. In DNA form, the CDR3 reads TGTGCAAGTCGCTCCAAGGACAGACACTATGGCTACACCTTC. This sequence encodes CASRSKDRHYGYTF.

The chain carries TRBV28 and TRBJ2-7, with 11 bases fitting TRBD2. V lost 3 bases, J lost 5 bases, and 24 bases stayed unmatched. CDR3 length: 21 amino acids. CDR1 is MDHEN, CDR2 SYDVKM, per germline. This chain's CDR3 is CASSLGFLSAESLAGADEQYF. As DNA, the CDR3 is TGTGCCAGCAGTTTGGGTTTCCTTTCGGCCGAATCACTAGCGGGAGCTGACGAGCAGTACTTC.

This clone was detected only a few times. The chain joins TRBV4-1 to TRBJ2-7; weak D call: TRBD1 (6 bases). V gave up 1 base and J gave up 4 bases, with 11 bases separating them. Per germline, CDR1 MGHRA and CDR2 YSYEKL. This CDR3 region has 14 residues. DNA of the CDR3: TGCGCCAGCAGCCAAGTTTCCCAGGGGTACGAGCAGTACTTC. Its translation is CASSQVSQGYEQYF.

Comments on this clone: Other DNA variants within this sample encode the same CDR3. V is TRBV27 and J is TRBJ2-7; the D gene is possibly TRBD2 (6 bases). Trimming left V 3 bases short and J 1 base short, with 7 bases between. CDR1 is MNHEY and CDR2 is SMNVEV in the germline V gene (reference sequence). The CDR3 is made up of 13 amino acids. CDR3 bases: TGTGCCAGCAGTTTGGGGGGATCCTACGAGCAGTACTTC. This translates into CASSLGGSYEQYF.

This chain joins TRBV6-5 and TRBJ1-1; D gene unclear. The V gene's germline CDR1 is MNHEY and CDR2 SVGAGI. The CDR3 covers 14 residues. V dropped 5 bases and J dropped 2 bases, with 12 bases sitting between them. CDR3 sequence (DNA): TGTGCCAGCAGTCCCGAGTGGAGAAACACTGAAGCTTTCTTT. This translates into CASSPEWRNTEAFF.

This clone was recorded only once. The CDR3 DNA reads as TGTGCCAGCAGTTTGTTAATAGCGGCTAGCACAGATACGCAGTATTTT. Its translation: CASSLLIAASTDTQYF. The chain employs TRBV28 and TRBJ2-3, with TRBD2 as a possible D gene (6 bases). CDR1 is MDHEN, CDR2 SYDVKM, per germline. The ends were cut back, 3 bases at V and 0 bases at J, with 13 bases in the middle. The CDR3 extends over 16 amino acids.

V is TRBV5-4 and J is TRBJ1-1, with D perhaps TRBD1 (5 bases). Trimming took 0 bases from V and 1 from J, leaving 10 bases between them. This CDR3 has 15 amino acids. The germline V gene has CDR1 SGHNT and CDR2 YYREEE (reference sequence). CDR3 sequence reads: CASSLERQTNTEAFF. CDR3 nucleotide sequence: TGTGCCAGCAGCTTGGAGCGACAGACGAACACTGAAGCTTTCTTT.

This chain joins TRBV21-1 and TRBJ1-6. TRBV21-1 is a pseudogene. This CDR3 is 22 amino acids long. The CDR3 spells CASRRWRTAGTSAGQYNSPLHF. The CDR3 DNA follows: TGTGCCAGCAGAAGATGGAGGACGGCGGGAACCTCCGCGGGGCAATATAATTCACCCCTCCACTTT.

This clone is classed as medium-sized. Other DNA sequences of this sample code for an identical CDR3. The chain combines TRBV15 with TRBJ1-1; maybe TRBD1 (5 bases). Germline V gene data show CDR1 as LNHNV and CDR2 as YYDKDF (reference sequence). This CDR3 has 15 amino acids. Trimming removed 0 bases from V and 4 bases from J, with 12 bases in between. CDR3 in amino acids: CATSRDLGGGTEAFF. As DNA, the CDR3 is TGTGCCACCAGCAGAGATCTGGGGGGGGGCACTGAAGCTTTCTTT.

The chain uses TRBV7-9 and TRBJ2-7; D gene ambiguous. Trimming stripped 5 bases from V and 0 bases from J, with 17 bases between. The germline gives CDR1 SEHNR, CDR2 FQNEAQ (reference sequence). The CDR3 contains 16 residues. CDR3 nucleotides: TGTGCCAGCAGCCCCTTCGCGCAGAGAAGCTCCTACGAGCAGTACTTC. Amino acids: CASSPFAQRSSYEQYF.

V and J are TRBV7-9 and TRBJ1-2; D call uncertain. From germline, CDR1 is SEHNR and CDR2 FQNEAQ (reference sequence). The length of the CDR3 is 15 residues. V lost 5 bases and J 8 bases, leaving 21 bases between the germline ends. The CDR3 reads CASSPPGGVRGGYTF. CDR3 DNA: TGTGCCAGCAGCCCCCCTGGCGGGGTCAGAGGGGGCTACACCTTC.

This rearrangement joins TRBV11-1 to TRBJ2-7; D remains unclear. Trimming stripped 5 bases from V and 3 bases from J, with 14 bases between. Germline values: CDR1 SGHAT, CDR2 FQDESV (reference sequence). CDR3 length: 14 amino acids. The DNA for the CDR3 is TGTGCCAGCAGCCCCCGAGGTTCAGGCTACGAGCAGTACTTC. Translating gives CASSPRGSGYEQYF.

The chain combines TRBV28 with TRBJ1-2, with 10 bases that match TRBD1. V was clipped by 10 bases and J by 7 bases; unmatched bases: 9. CDR1 and CDR2 from the germline V gene are MDHEN and SYDVKM. The CDR3 is 13 amino acids. The CDR3 nucleotides read TGTGCCACGCACGCCGACAGGGGGCCTGGCTACACCTTC. Translated: CATHADRGPGYTF.

This chain connects TRBV5-8 to TRBJ2-3, with D possibly matching TRBD2 (6 bases). The CDR3 has 15 amino acids. Trimming left V 7 bases short and J 4 bases short, with 19 bases between. Per germline, CDR1 SGHTS and CDR2 YDEGEE. CDR3 sequence reads: CASGTLVPGSDTQYF. CDR3 nucleotide sequence: TGTGCCAGCGGGACTTTAGTGCCCGGCTCAGATACGCAGTATTTT. The full variable domain, its missing parts supplied by reference TRBV5-8 and TRBJ2-3, is EAGVTQSPTHLIKTRGQQATLRCSPISGHTSVYWYQQALGLGLQFLLWYDEGEERNRGNFPPRFSGRQFPNYSSELNVNALELEDSALYLCASGTLVPGSDTQYFGPGTRLTVL.

The J gene is TRBJ2-7, the V gene TRBV7-8; D unclear. The CDR3 length is 13 residues. Germline lookup yields CDR1 SGHVS and CDR2 FQNEAQ. Trimming pared 1 base from V and 1 base from J, leaving 5 bases between. The CDR3 reads CASSLELSYEQYF. Here the CDR3 DNA reads TGTGCCAGCAGCTTAGAATTGTCCTACGAGCAGTACTTC.

J is TRBJ2-2 and V is TRBV27; D not resolved. The V end lost 5 bases, the J end lost 7 bases, and 11 bases lay between the germline ends. Germline V gives CDR1 MNHEY, CDR2 SMNVEV (reference sequence). The CDR3 covers 13 residues. CDR3 residues: CASSEIAVGELFF. CDR3 nucleotides: TGTGCCAGCAGTGAGATCGCCGTCGGGGAGCTGTTTTTT.

The chain uses TRBV7-9 and TRBJ2-1; 11 bases fit TRBD2. CDR3 size: 15 residues. The germline V gene has CDR1 SEHNR and CDR2 FQNEAQ (reference sequence). Losses at the gene ends were 4 bases for V and 6 bases for J; bases not matched to a gene: 5. CDR3 in amino acids: CASSYLAGGGNEQFF. The CDR3 DNA reads TGTGCCAGCAGCTATCTAGCGGGGGGCGGCAATGAGCAGTTCTTC. Based on the CDR3 plus reference TRBV7-9 and TRBJ2-1, the full variable domain is DTGVSQNPRHKITKRGQNVTFRCDPISEHNRLYWYRQTLGQGPEFLTYFQNEAQLEKSRLLSDRFSAERPKGSFSTLEIQRTEQGDSAMYLCASSYLAGGGNEQFFGPGTRLTVL.

The chain combines TRBV10-2 with TRBJ1-1; 7 bases line up with TRBD1. V shed 2 bases, J shed 0 bases, and the junction held 6 bases outside the gene matches. The V gene's germline CDR1 is WSHSY and CDR2 SAAADI. This CDR3 is 16 amino acids long. The CDR3 DNA reads as TGCGCCAGCAGTGAGGGGGACAGACTTATGAACACTGAAGCTTTCTTT. Protein sequence: CASSEGDRLMNTEAFF.